This record concerns one T cell receptor beta chain sequence. Antigen unknown. The V gene end was trimmed by 0 bases and the J gene end by 11 bases; junction bases not matched to a gene: 12. The CDR3 is made up of 15 amino acids. In germline, CDR1 is SQVTM, CDR2 ANQGSEA. Extraction of RNA preceded its reverse transcription into cDNA, which served as the sequencing template. This table comes from immunoSEQ multiplex PCR, and its TCRdb copy is limited to in-frame clones, with some not included. This sample has 180,000 or so clones; approximately 50% occur once, and the top ten carry roughly a tenth. These data originate in a study of CD8+ T cells in alopecia areata. Background on the study: For treated patients, severity scores reflected the percentage of scalp area affected. Whole-study findings and limits: For baseline CD8+ expansion, any link to response stays uncertain with one nonresponder.

Treatment reported: oral pan-JAK inhibitor, 5-10 mg twice daily. This receptor was identified in a human donor with alopecia areata. Sequenced material: CD8+ T cells sorted from blood, taken at week 52, from a patient treated with tofacitinib. V and J are TRBV29-1 and TRBJ2-5; 10 bases match TRBD1. This chain's CDR3 is CSVEEVGTGASGQYF. CDR3 DNA: TGCAGCGTTGAAGAGGTCGGGACAGGGGCTAGTGGGCAGTACTTC. The full variable domain, with the rest looked up from reference TRBV29-1 and TRBJ2-5, is SAVISQKPSRDICQRGTSLTIQCQVDSQVTMMFWYRQQPGQSLTLIATANQGSEATYESGFVIDKFPISRPNLTFSTLTVSNMSPEDSSIYLCSVEEVGTGASGQYFGPGTRLLVL.